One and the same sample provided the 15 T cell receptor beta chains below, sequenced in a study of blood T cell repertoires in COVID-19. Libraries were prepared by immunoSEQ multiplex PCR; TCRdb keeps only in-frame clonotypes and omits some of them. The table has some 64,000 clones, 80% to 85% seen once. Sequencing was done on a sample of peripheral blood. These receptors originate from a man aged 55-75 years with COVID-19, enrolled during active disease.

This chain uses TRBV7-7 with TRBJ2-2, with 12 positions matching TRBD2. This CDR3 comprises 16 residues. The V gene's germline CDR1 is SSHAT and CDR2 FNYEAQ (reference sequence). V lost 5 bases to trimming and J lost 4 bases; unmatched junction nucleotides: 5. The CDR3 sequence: CASSPSSGGATGELFF. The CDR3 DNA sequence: TGTGCCAGCAGCCCATCTAGCGGGGGGGCCACCGGGGAGCTGTTTTTT.

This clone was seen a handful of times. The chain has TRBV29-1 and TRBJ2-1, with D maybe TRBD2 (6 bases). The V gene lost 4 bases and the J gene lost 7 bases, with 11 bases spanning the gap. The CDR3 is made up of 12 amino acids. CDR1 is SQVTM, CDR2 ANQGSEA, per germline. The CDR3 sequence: CSVGTRGNEQFF. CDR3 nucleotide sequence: TGCAGCGTTGGAACTCGGGGGAATGAGCAGTTCTTC.

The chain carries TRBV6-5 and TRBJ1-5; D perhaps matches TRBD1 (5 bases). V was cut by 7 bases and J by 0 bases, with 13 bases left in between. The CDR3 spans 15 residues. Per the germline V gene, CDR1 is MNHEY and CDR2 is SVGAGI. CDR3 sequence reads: CASKLGQTSNQPQHF. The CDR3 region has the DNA TGTGCCAGCAAACTGGGGCAGACTAGCAATCAGCCCCAGCATTTT.

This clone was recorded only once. The CDR3 DNA reads as TGTGCCAGCTCACCCCCGTTACAAGAGACCCAGTACTTC. Its protein is CASSPPLQETQYF. The rearrangement joins TRBV18 to TRBJ2-5; no definite D call. CDR3 size: 13 residues. Germline lookup yields CDR1 KGHSH and CDR2 LQKENI. V lost 3 bases to trimming and J lost 2 bases, with 7 bases between them.

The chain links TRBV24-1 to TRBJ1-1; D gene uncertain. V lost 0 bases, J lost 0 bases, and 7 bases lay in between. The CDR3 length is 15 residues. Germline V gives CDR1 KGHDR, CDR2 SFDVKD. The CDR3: CATSDLAGVNTEAFF. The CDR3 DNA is TGTGCCACCAGTGATTTGGCCGGAGTGAACACTGAAGCTTTCTTT.

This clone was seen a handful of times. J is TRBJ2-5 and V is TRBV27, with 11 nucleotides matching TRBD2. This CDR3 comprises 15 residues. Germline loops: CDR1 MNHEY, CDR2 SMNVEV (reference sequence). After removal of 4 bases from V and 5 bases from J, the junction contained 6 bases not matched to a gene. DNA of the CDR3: TGTGCCAGCAGTTCAGGGACTAGCGGCGGGGAGACCCAGTACTTC. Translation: CASSSGTSGGETQYF.

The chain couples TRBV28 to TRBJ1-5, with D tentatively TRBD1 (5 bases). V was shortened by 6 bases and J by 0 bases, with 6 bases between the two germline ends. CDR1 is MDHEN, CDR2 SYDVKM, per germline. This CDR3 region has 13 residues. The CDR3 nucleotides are TGTGCCAGCAGCCAGGGTAGCAATCAGCCCCAGCATTTT. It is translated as CASSQGSNQPQHF.

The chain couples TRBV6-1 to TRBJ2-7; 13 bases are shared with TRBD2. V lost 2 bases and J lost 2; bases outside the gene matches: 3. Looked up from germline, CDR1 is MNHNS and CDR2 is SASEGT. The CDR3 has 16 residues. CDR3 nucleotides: TGTGCCAGCAGTGAACTACTAGCGGGGGGGCCCTACGAGCAGTACTTC. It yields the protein CASSELLAGGPYEQYF.

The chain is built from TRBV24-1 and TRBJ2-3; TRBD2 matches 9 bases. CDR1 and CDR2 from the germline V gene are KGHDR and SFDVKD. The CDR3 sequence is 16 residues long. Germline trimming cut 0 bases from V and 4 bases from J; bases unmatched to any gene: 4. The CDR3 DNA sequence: TGTGCCACCAGTGATTTGCGCGGGGGGGCAGCAGATACGCAGTATTTT. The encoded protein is CATSDLRGGAADTQYF.

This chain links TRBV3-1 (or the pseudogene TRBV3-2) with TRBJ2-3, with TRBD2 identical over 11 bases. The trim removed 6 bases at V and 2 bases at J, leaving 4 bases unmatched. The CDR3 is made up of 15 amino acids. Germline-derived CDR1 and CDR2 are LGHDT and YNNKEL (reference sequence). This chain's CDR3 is CASSGGLAVTDTQYF. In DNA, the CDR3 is TGTGCCAGCAGTGGGGGACTAGCGGTCACAGATACGCAGTATTTT.

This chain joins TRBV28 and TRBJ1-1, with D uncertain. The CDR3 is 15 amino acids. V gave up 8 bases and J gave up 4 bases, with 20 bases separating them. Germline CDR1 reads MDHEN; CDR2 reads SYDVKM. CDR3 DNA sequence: TGTGCCAGCCAACCCCCGAGTGGGGAGAGCACTGAAGCTTTCTTT. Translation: CASQPPSGESTEAFF.

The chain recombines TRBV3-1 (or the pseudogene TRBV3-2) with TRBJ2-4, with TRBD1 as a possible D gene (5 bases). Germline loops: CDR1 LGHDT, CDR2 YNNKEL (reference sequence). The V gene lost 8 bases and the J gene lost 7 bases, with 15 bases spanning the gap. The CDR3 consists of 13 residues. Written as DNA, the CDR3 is TGTGCCAGCGCTAACGACAGAGCCAACATTCAGTACTTC. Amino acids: CASANDRANIQYF.

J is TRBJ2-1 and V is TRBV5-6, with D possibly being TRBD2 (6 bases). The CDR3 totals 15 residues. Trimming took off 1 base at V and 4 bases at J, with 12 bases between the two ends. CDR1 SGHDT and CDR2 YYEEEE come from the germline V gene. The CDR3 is CASSLNGSPYNEQFF. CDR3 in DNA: TGTGCCAGCAGCTTGAACGGGAGCCCGTACAATGAGCAGTTCTTC.

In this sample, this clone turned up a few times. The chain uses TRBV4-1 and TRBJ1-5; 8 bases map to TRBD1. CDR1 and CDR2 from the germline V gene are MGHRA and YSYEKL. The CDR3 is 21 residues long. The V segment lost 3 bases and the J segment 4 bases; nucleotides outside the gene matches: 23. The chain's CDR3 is CASSHHRTYTGTGFGNQPQHF. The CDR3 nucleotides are TGCGCCAGCAGCCATCACCGTACCTATACCGGGACAGGATTCGGTAATCAGCCCCAGCATTTT.

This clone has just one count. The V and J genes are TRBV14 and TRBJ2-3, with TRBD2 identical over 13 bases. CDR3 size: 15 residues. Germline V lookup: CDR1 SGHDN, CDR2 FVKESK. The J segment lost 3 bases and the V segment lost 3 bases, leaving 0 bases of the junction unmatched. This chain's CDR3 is CASSQGLAGTDTQYF. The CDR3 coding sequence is TGTGCCAGCAGCCAGGGACTAGCGGGAACAGATACGCAGTATTTT.